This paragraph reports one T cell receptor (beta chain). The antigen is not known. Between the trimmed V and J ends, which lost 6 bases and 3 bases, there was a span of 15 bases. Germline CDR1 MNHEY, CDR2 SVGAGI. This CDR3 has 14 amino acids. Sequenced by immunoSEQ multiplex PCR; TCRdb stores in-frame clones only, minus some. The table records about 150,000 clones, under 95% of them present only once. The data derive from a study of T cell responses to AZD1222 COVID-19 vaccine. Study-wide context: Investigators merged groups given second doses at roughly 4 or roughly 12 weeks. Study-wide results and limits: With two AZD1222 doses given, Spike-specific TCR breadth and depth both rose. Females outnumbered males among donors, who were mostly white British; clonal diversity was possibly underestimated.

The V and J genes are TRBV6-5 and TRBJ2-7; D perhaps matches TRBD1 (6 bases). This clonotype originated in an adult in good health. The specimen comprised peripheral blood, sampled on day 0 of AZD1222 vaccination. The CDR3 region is CASRRTGRSYEQYF. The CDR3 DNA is TGTGCCAGCAGGCGTACAGGGCGCAGCTACGAGCAGTACTTC.